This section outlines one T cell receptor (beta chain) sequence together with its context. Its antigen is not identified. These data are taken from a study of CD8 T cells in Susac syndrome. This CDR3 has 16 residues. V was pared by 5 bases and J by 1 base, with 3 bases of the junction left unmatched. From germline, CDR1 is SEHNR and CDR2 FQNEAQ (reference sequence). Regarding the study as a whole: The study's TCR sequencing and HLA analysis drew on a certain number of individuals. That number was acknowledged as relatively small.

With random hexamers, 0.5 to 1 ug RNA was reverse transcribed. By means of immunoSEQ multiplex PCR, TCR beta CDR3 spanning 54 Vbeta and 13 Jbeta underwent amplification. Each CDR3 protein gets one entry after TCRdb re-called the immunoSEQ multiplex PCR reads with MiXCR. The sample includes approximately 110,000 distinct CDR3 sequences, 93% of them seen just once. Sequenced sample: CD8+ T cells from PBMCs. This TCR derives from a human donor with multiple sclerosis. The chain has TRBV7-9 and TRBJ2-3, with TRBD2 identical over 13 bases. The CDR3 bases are TGTGCCAGCAGCAAAGGACTAGCGGGGGGCACAGATACGCAGTATTTT. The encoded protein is CASSKGLAGGTDTQYF.